Relative to its sample, the clone carrying this TCR beta chain is large (0.1 to 1%). Its antigen remains unknown. This sample stems from a study of graft-versus-host responses after intestinal transplantation. Study findings and constraints: GvH clones appeared in recipient marrow, some first in ileum or blood.

Some clones are missing from TCRdb's copy, which holds only in-frame ones; the method was immunoSEQ multiplex PCR. The data show approximately 12,000 clones, 93% seen once. The germline gives CDR1 SGHDT, CDR2 YYEEEE. The CDR3 has 13 amino acids. Trimming pared 0 bases from V and 7 bases from J, leaving 11 bases between. Source: PBMCs, taken approximately 110 days after intestinal transplant. The sequence derives from a human patient who received an intestinal transplant, so some T cells may come from the graft donor. The rearrangement uses TRBV5-6 and TRBJ2-7; D might be TRBD2 (6 bases). DNA of the CDR3: TGTGCCAGCAGCTTGGAAGCGGGCGTTGAGCAGTACTTC. It encodes CASSLEAGVEQYF.